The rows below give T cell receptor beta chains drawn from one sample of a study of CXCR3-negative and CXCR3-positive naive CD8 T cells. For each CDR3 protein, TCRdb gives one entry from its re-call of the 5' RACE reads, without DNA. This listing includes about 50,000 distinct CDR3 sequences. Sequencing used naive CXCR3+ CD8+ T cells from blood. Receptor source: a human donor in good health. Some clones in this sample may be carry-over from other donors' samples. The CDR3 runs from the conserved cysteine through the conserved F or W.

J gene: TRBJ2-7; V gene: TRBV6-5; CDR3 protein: CASSYGKGYEQYF
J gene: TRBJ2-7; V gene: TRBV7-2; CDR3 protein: CASSPYRGQGLREQYF
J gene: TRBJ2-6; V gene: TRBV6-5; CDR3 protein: CASSYAVSGANVLTF
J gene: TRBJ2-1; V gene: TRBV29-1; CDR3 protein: CSAPAGVGTGYNEQFF
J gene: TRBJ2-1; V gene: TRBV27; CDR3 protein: CASSSPTPGLASYNEQFF
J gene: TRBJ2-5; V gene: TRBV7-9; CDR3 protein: CASSMTGFETQYF
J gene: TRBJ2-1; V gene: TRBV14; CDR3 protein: CASGPHSTEQFF
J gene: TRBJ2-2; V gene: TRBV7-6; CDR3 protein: CASSLRGGNTGELFF
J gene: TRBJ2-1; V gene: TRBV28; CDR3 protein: CASIGIGGDEQFF
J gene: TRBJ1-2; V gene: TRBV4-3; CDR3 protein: CASSQDAWGNYGYTF
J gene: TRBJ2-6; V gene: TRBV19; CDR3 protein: CASSLRETGANVLTF
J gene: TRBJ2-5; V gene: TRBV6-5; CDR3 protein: CASSYSIGGTETQYF
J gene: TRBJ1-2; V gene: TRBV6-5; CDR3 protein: CASKLGQTYGYTF
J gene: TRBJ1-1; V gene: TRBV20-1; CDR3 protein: CSARGADVAKNTEAFF
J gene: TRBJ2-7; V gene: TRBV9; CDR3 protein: CASSGSPHYEQYF
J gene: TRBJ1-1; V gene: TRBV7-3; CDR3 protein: CASSLVPQGLNTEAFF
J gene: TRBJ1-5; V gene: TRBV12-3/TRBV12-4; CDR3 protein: CASSSDRGTQPQHF
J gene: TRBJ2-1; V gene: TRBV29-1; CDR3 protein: CSFREGGSEQFF
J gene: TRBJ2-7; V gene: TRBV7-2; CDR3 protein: CASSLLGLAGSYEQYF
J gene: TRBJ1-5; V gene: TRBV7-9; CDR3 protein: CASSLGNSNQPQHF
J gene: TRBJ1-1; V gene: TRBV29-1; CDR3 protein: CSVGTGGDEAFF
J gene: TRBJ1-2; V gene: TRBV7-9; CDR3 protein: CASSSDGAGEDNYGYTF
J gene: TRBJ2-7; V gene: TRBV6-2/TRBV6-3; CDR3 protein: CASSSPGLHSYEQYF
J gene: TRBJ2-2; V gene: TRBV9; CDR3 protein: CASSVDTSGATLAGELFF
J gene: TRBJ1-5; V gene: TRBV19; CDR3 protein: CASTGRQGNSNQPQHF
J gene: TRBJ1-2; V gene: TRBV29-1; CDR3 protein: CSAQTGVASYGYTF
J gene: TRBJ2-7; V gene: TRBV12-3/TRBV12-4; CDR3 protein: CASSLRGATYEQYF
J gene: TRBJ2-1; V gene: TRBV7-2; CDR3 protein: CASSFTGASGDEQFF
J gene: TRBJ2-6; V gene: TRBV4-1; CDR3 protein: CASSPQGGGANVLTF
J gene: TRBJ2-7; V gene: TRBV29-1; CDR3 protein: CSVELFWGANEQYF
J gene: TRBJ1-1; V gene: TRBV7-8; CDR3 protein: CASTMGALGTEAFF
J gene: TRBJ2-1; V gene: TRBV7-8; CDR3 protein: CASSLEAGTSGALEQFF
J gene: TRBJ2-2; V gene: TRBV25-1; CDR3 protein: CASNGVRSNTGELFF
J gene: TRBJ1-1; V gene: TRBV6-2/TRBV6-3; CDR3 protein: CASSYPDREAFF
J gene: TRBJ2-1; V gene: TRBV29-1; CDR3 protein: CSVRFSFYNEQFF
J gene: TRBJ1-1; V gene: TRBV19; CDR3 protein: CASSTRGFTEAFF